The 4 T cell receptor beta chains below were found in one sample sequenced in a study of blood T cell repertoires in COVID-19. Profiled with immunoSEQ multiplex PCR; TCRdb holds only in-frame clones, not every one. Here the sample spans some 70,000 clones, roughly 80% being singletons. The sequenced sample consisted of peripheral blood. These receptors came from an older woman with acute or convalescent COVID-19.

The chain joins TRBV18 to TRBJ1-1; D unclear. This CDR3 is built from 12 residues. V was clipped by 3 bases and J by 6 bases, with 8 bases between them. Germline CDR1 reads KGHSH; CDR2 reads LQKENI. The DNA for the CDR3 is TGTGCCAGCTCACCGGGCCAGTCTGAAGCTTTCTTT. Translating gives CASSPGQSEAFF.

The chain carries TRBV3-1 (or the pseudogene TRBV3-2) and TRBJ1-1; tentatively, D is TRBD1 (6 bases). There are 13 residues in the CDR3. V was cut by 4 bases and J by 9 bases, with 15 bases left in between. The germline gives CDR1 LGHDT, CDR2 YNNKEL (reference sequence). The CDR3 reads CASSPGAQVKAFF. The CDR3 DNA reads as TGTGCCAGCAGCCCAGGGGCACAGGTGAAAGCTTTCTTT.

This clone appeared a few times. The gene calls are TRBV9 and TRBJ2-1; D call uncertain. Trimming removed 0 bases from V and 0 bases from J, with 13 bases in between. The V gene's germline CDR1 is SGDLS and CDR2 YYNGEE. The CDR3 consists of 17 residues. The CDR3 DNA sequence: TGTGCCAGCAGCGTAGAAGGAAGATGGAGCTCCTACAATGAGCAGTTCTTC. Translating it yields CASSVEGRWSSYNEQFF.

The chain combines TRBV5-1 with TRBJ1-6; 7 positions agree with TRBD1. This CDR3 is 16 amino acids long. J gave up 10 bases and V 0 bases, and 10 bases lay outside the gene matches. CDR1 and CDR2 (germline): SGHRS, YFSETQ. This chain's CDR3 is CASSLAGGRGSSPLHF. The CDR3 DNA reads TGCGCCAGCAGCTTGGCTGGTGGCAGGGGGTCATCACCCCTCCACTTT.